Listed here is a single T cell receptor (beta chain). This record belongs to a study of blood T cell repertoires in COVID-19. Assay used: immunoSEQ multiplex PCR; TCRdb lists only in-frame clones, some missing. This table holds hundreds of thousands of clones, about four fifths found once. The germline gives CDR1 SGHVS, CDR2 FQNEAQ. The CDR3 spans 15 residues. J was trimmed by 6 bases and V by 1 base; bases with no gene match: 4. Sequences were obtained from PBMCs or T cells enriched from blood (not recorded which). This TCR came from a man aged 35 to 55 who had been exposed to COVID-19. The chain is built from TRBV7-8 and TRBJ1-4; TRBD1 agrees at 8 bases. The CDR3, as DNA: TGTGCCAGCAGCTTAGTTGACAGGGGTGATGAAAAACTGTTTTTT. Translation: CASSLVDRGDEKLFF.